Below, one T cell receptor beta chain is given with its context. This entry is derived from a study of blood T cell repertoires in COVID-19. CDR1 is LNHDA and CDR2 is SQIVND in the germline V gene (reference sequence). V gave up 6 bases and J gave up 2 bases, with 11 bases separating them. The CDR3 spans 14 residues. A Seattle source enrolled patients during active infection and followed them longitudinally. Study processing details: For nucleated cells, counts were estimated from reference gene primer amplification. Sequencing was performed with immunoSEQ multiplex PCR; in TCRdb, only in-frame clones are kept and a portion is missing. That table gives V, J and clone size, and the DNA gave D and trimming. The table lists hundreds of thousands of clones, roughly 89% of them singletons.

Sequenced sample: peripheral blood. This chain connects TRBV19 to TRBJ1-5; D gene ambiguous. The TCR sequence derives from a young man with COVID-19, enrolled during active disease. The CDR3 is CASSFRGGNQPQHF. CDR3 in DNA: TGTGCCAGTAGCTTCCGGGGTGGCAATCAGCCCCAGCATTTT.